This entry features one T cell receptor (beta chain) sequence. Sequenced by immunoSEQ multiplex PCR; TCRdb stores in-frame clones only, minus some. Among hundreds of thousands of clones listed, just over 90% were seen once. This record belongs to a study of shared clonotypes between healthy human individuals. Naive-designated CD8 cells lacked CD45RO, were positively enriched for CCR7, and omitted terminally differentiated effector memory CD45RA+ cells. The CDR3 has 14 residues. Germline V gene lookup returns CDR1 MNHNS and CDR2 SASEGT. V was clipped by 4 bases and J by 5 bases; unmatched bases: 5. Sequencing was performed on naive CD8+ T cells sorted from blood. The sequence came from a man aged 25-40 years in good health. The V call is TRBV6-1, the J call TRBJ2-1, with TRBD1 identical over 7 bases. The CDR3 nucleotides read TGTGCCAGCAGTGCTGGGACAGTTAACAATGAGCAGTTCTTC. Translated: CASSAGTVNNEQFF.